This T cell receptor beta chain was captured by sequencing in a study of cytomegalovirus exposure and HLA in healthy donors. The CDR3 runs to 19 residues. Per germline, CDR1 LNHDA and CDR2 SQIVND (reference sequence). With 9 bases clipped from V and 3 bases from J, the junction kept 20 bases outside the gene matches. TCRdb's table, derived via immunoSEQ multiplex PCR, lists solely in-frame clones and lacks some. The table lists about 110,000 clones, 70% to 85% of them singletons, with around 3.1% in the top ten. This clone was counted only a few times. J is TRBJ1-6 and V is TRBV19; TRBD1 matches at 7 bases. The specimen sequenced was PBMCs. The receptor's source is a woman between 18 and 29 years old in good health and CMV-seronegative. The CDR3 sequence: CARSRPGQRRKDYNSPLHF. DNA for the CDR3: TGTGCCAGGAGCCGACCGGGACAGCGGCGCAAAGACTATAATTCACCCCTCCACTTT.